A selection of T cell receptor beta chains follows, all from one sample in a study of T cell responses to AZD1222 COVID-19 vaccine. The table came from immunoSEQ multiplex PCR; TCRdb's copy has only in-frame clones and leaves some out. The table includes approximately 120,000 clones, 93% detected once. The sample consisted of peripheral blood, taken on day 0 of AZD1222 vaccination. The receptors were sampled from an adult in good health. The CDR3 runs from the conserved cysteine through the conserved F or W. The D gene is left open where the match is weak. Only part of the rows carry a size: once, few, many, or a class if the clone is expanded.

clone_size	v_call	j_call	d_call	cdr3_aa	cdr3_nt
.	TRBV2	TRBJ2-3	.	CASSESLAADTQYF	TGTGCCAGCAGTGAAAGTTTGGCGGCAGATACGCAGTATTTT
.	TRBV10-3	TRBJ1-1	.	CAISADSLRAFF	TGTGCCATCAGCGCCGATTCCTTGAGGGCTTTCTTT
.	TRBV28	TRBJ2-7	TRBD1	CASSYVRTGTYEQYF	TGTGCCAGCAGTTACGTCAGGACAGGGACCTACGAGCAGTACTTC
.	TRBV9	TRBJ1-2	.	CASSVDYRANYGYTF	TGTGCCAGCAGCGTAGACTACAGGGCGAACTATGGCTACACCTTC
.	TRBV6-5	TRBJ1-5	.	CATRPHSNQPQHF	TGTGCCACCCGACCCCATAGCAATCAGCCCCAGCATTTT
.	TRBV6-1	TRBJ1-1	.	CASSEGGVTEAFF	TGTGCCAGCAGTGAAGGCGGGGTCACTGAAGCTTTCTTT
.	TRBV24-1	TRBJ2-3	TRBD2	CATSGYSGRNPDTQYF	TGTGCCACCAGTGGTTATAGCGGGAGGAACCCAGATACGCAGTATTTT
.	TRBV7-9	TRBJ1-1	TRBD1	CASSSGQGLTTEAFF	TGTGCCAGCAGCTCGGGACAGGGGTTGACCACTGAAGCTTTCTTT
once	TRBV2	TRBJ1-3	.	CASSEAGNTIYF	TGTGCCAGCAGTGAAGCAGGAAACACCATATATTTT
once	TRBV3-1/TRBV3-2	TRBJ1-5	.	CASSRDWGQPQHF	TGTGCCAGCAGCCGGGATTGGGGTCAGCCCCAGCATTTT
.	TRBV7-9	TRBJ2-7	.	CASSFGTGAPYEQYF	TGTGCCAGCAGTTTTGGGACCGGGGCTCCCTACGAGCAGTACTTC
.	TRBV20-1	TRBJ2-1	.	CSAVGYNEQFF	TGCAGTGCCGTAGGGTACAATGAGCAGTTCTTC
.	TRBV19	TRBJ1-6	TRBD1	CASSIEGANSPLHF	TGTGCCAGTAGTATTGAGGGGGCAAATTCACCCCTCCACTTT
.	TRBV28	TRBJ1-4	.	CASSFGVGRDFYEKLFF	TGTGCCAGCAGTTTCGGGGTTGGGAGGGATTTTTATGAAAAACTGTTTTTT
.	TRBV28	TRBJ1-5	TRBD1	CASSSETGGRGGNQPQHF	TGTGCCAGCAGTTCAGAGACAGGGGGCCGCGGAGGCAATCAGCCCCAGCATTTT
.	TRBV7-2	TRBJ1-1	TRBD1	CASSPRTGTINTEAFF	TGTGCCAGCAGCCCAAGGACAGGGACGATCAACACTGAAGCTTTCTTT
.	TRBV5-4	TRBJ2-1	.	CASSLVGSLGNEQFF	TGTGCCAGCAGCTTGGTTGGGAGTTTGGGGAATGAGCAGTTCTTC
.	TRBV28	TRBJ1-2	.	CASRKPRNYGYTF	TGTGCCAGCAGAAAACCCCGAAACTATGGCTACACCTTC
few	TRBV28	TRBJ1-3	.	CASRSPGNTIYF	TGTGCCAGCAGGTCCCCAGGAAACACCATATATTTT
.	TRBV7-2	TRBJ2-3	.	CASSLVVRGTDTQYF	TGTGCCAGCAGCTTAGTAGTACGGGGCACAGATACGCAGTATTTT
.	TRBV7-2	TRBJ2-7	.	CASSLGPVPYEQYF	TGTGCCAGCAGCTTAGGACCCGTACCCTACGAGCAGTACTTC
.	TRBV5-1	TRBJ1-5	.	CASSLAGASNQPQHF	TGCGCCAGCAGCTTAGCAGGGGCGAGCAATCAGCCCCAGCATTTT
.	TRBV7-2	TRBJ1-5	.	CASSLDFLGGKQPQHF	TGTGCCAGCAGCTTAGACTTTCTCGGGGGTAAACAGCCCCAGCATTTT
.	TRBV11-1	TRBJ1-3	.	CASSFRYSGNTIYF	TGTGCCAGCAGCTTCAGATACTCTGGAAACACCATATATTTT
.	TRBV11-1	TRBJ2-2	.	CASSFISGNTGELFF	TGTGCCAGCAGCTTTATTAGCGGTAACACCGGGGAGCTGTTTTTT
.	TRBV7-9	TRBJ2-4	TRBD2	CASSYGLVGNIQYF	TGTGCCAGCAGCTACGGACTAGTTGGAAACATTCAGTACTTC
.	TRBV19	TRBJ2-2	TRBD2	CASTLGRVSTGELFF	TGTGCCAGTACCCTCGGGAGGGTTAGCACCGGGGAGCTGTTTTTT
.	TRBV11-3	TRBJ2-2	.	CASSLVWGSGELFF	TGTGCCAGCAGCTTAGTCTGGGGTAGCGGGGAGCTGTTTTTT
.	TRBV4-2	TRBJ2-1	.	CASSQGTGLNEQFF	TGTGCCAGCAGCCAGGGGACTGGGCTAAATGAGCAGTTCTTC
.	TRBV29-1	TRBJ2-7	.	CSALTSYEQYF	TGCAGCGCCCTGACCTCCTACGAGCAGTACTTC
.	TRBV7-6	TRBJ1-2	TRBD1	CASSSHQTGNGGYTF	TGTGCCAGCAGCTCACATCAGACAGGGAACGGTGGCTACACCTTC
once	TRBV27	TRBJ1-1	.	CASSPGVMNTEAFF	TGTGCCAGCAGTCCCGGGGTGATGAACACTGAAGCTTTCTTT
.	TRBV28	TRBJ1-2	.	CASRLGAGDGYTF	TGTGCCAGCAGGTTAGGTGCGGGGGATGGCTACACCTTC
.	TRBV28	TRBJ1-5	.	CASSFGPRGSYSNQPQHF	TGTGCCAGCAGTTTTGGGCCACGAGGGTCGTATAGCAATCAGCCCCAGCATTTT
.	TRBV6-6	TRBJ1-2	TRBD1	CASGDRAAFNYGYTF	TGTGCCAGCGGGGACAGGGCGGCTTTTAACTATGGCTACACCTTC
once	TRBV2	TRBJ1-5	TRBD1	CASRGAGQPYQPQHF	TGTGCCAGCAGGGGGGCGGGACAGCCCTATCAGCCCCAGCATTTT
.	TRBV5-6	TRBJ2-7	TRBD1	CASSLPGTGSGQYF	TGTGCCAGCAGCCTACCCGGGACAGGCTCAGGGCAGTACTTC
.	TRBV25-1	TRBJ1-5	TRBD1	CASSEQGASQPQHF	TGTGCCAGCAGCGAACAGGGGGCCAGTCAGCCCCAGCATTTT
.	TRBV6-6	TRBJ1-5	.	CASSYSRFDQPQHF	TGTGCCAGCAGTTACTCGAGGTTCGATCAGCCCCAGCATTTT
once	TRBV5-5	TRBJ2-3	TRBD2	CASSPTSGTDTQYF	TGTGCCAGCAGCCCTACTAGCGGCACAGATACGCAGTATTTT
.	TRBV5-1	TRBJ2-1	TRBD1	CASSLGQGSHNEQFF	TGCGCCAGCAGCTTGGGACAGGGGAGCCACAATGAGCAGTTCTTC
.	TRBV29-1	TRBJ1-5	.	CSVGSNQPQHF	TGCAGCGTTGGAAGCAATCAGCCCCAGCATTTT
.	TRBV9	TRBJ1-1	.	CASSPTEAFF	TGTGCCAGCAGCCCCACTGAAGCTTTCTTT
.	TRBV18	TRBJ1-1	.	CASSPQGPEAFF	TGTGCCAGCTCACCACAGGGGCCTGAAGCTTTCTTT
.	TRBV9	TRBJ1-1	.	CASSSRGISDTEAFF	TGTGCCAGCAGCTCACGGGGGATTTCTGACACTGAAGCTTTCTTT
few	TRBV7-3	TRBJ2-7	.	CASSNDRFGEQYF	TGTGCCAGCAGCAACGACAGATTTGGCGAGCAGTACTTC
.	TRBV30	TRBJ1-5	TRBD1	CAWSPGGIQPQHF	TGTGCCTGGAGCCCAGGGGGGATTCAGCCCCAGCATTTT
.	TRBV5-6	TRBJ2-7	TRBD1	CASSSGTGTIKYF	TGTGCCAGCAGCTCCGGGACAGGGACTATTAAGTACTTC
.	TRBV6-2/TRBV6-3	TRBJ1-6	.	CASSYDRVSYNSPLHF	TGTGCCAGCAGTTACGACAGAGTGTCCTATAATTCACCCCTCCACTTT
.	TRBV19	TRBJ2-1	TRBD2	CASSLMSIGRLYNEQFF	TGTGCCAGCTCCCTCATGAGTATCGGGAGGTTGTACAATGAGCAGTTCTTC
.	TRBV10-3	TRBJ2-5	TRBD1	CAIGPGQGGETQYF	TGTGCCATCGGCCCGGGACAGGGGGGAGAGACCCAGTACTTC
.	TRBV7-9	TRBJ2-3	.	CASSFTLPTDTQYF	TGTGCCAGCAGTTTTACCTTACCCACAGATACGCAGTATTTT
.	TRBV7-9	TRBJ2-2	.	CASSPTAYTGELFF	TGTGCCAGCAGCCCAACAGCGTACACCGGGGAGCTGTTTTTT
.	TRBV28	TRBJ2-1	TRBD2	CASSQSGAGANEQFF	TGTGCCAGCAGTCAGAGCGGAGCGGGGGCCAATGAGCAGTTCTTC
.	TRBV30	TRBJ1-2	TRBD1	CAWSVPSRGERGYTF	TGTGCCTGGAGTGTACCGTCCAGGGGGGAACGGGGCTACACCTTC